This record concerns one T cell receptor (beta chain) sequence. This entry belongs to a study of blood T cell repertoires in COVID-19. Profiling relied on immunoSEQ multiplex PCR, and the TCRdb table lists in-frame clones only, not all of them. The sample lists a few hundred thousand clones, approximately 90% occurring once. Deletions cut 0 bases from V and 4 bases from J, with 7 bases between. This CDR3 contains 13 residues. The germline gives CDR1 SGHKS, CDR2 YYEKEE (reference sequence). This receptor was taken from a man aged 45-65 years with acute or convalescent COVID-19. The sample comprised peripheral blood. The chain carries TRBV5-5 and TRBJ1-1; possibly TRBD1 for D (6 bases). The CDR3 nucleotides read TGTGCCAGCAGCTTGGGGACAGTCACTGAAGCTTTCTTT. Its translation is CASSLGTVTEAFF.